A single sample gave rise to the 23 T cell receptor beta chains below, sequenced in a study of Graves' ophthalmopathy and Graves' hyperthyroidism (dated by TCRdb to the late 2010s). TCRdb records Illumina HiSeq 2000 as the sequencer. TCR beta CDR3 regions were amplified from RNA transcripts for repertoire sequencing. A first-round RT-PCR used HTBI primers with the Qiagen OneStep RT-PCR kit, followed by a second-round multiplex PCR, size selection and purification. Starting from the raw public reads, TCRdb applied fastp trimming at Q25, assembled clones with MiXCR and retained in-frame beta chains. For every CDR3 protein sequence, its rows merge into one entry that carries the most common genes and DNA. The sample table lists around 660,000 distinct CDR3 sequences, about 38% of them with a count of one. More than 3% of the sample is in the top ten clones. Sequenced material: peripheral blood. These receptor sequences come from an adult man with Graves' ophthalmopathy.

The chain has TRBV7-3 and TRBJ1-3; D may be TRBD1 (5 bases). CDR3 length: 18 amino acids. V was pared by 5 bases and J by 0 bases, with 20 bases between. The germline V gene encodes CDR1 SGHTA and CDR2 FQGTGA. The CDR3 DNA follows: TGTGCCAGCAGCCCCCATATGGCGGGGCCAACCTCTGGAAACACCATATATTTT. Amino acid sequence: CASSPHMAGPTSGNTIYF. Full variable domain (rest looked up from reference TRBV7-3 and TRBJ1-3): GAGVSQTPSNKVTEKGKYVELRCDPISGHTALYWYRQSLGQGPEFLIYFQGTGAADDSGLPNDRFFAVRPEGSVSTLKIQRTERGDSAVYLCASSPHMAGPTSGNTIYFGEGSWLTVV.

Regarding this clonotype: A much larger clone differs by one base, so this may be a read error. The gene calls are TRBV7-9 and TRBJ2-7; no reliable D call. The V gene's germline CDR1 is SEHNR and CDR2 FQNEAQ (reference sequence). This CDR3 contains 12 residues. The V end was cut by 4 bases, the J end by 6 bases, with 10 bases between. CDR3 sequence (DNA): TGTGCCAGCAGCTCCCGGTGGCGCGAGCAGTACTTC. Its translation is CASSSRWREQYF. Supplemented by reference TRBV7-9 and TRBJ2-7, the full variable domain reads DTGVSQNPRHKITKRGQNVTFRCDPISEHNRLYWYRQTLGQGPEFLTYFQNEAQLEKSRLLSDRFSAERPKGSFSTLEIQRTEQGDSAMYLCASSSRWREQYFGPGTRLTVT.

To note about this clonotype: The junction shows a germline mismatch at one end, possibly a read error. The chain employs TRBV25-1 and TRBJ1-6, with no clear D. CDR3 length equals 14 residues. Germline-derived CDR1 and CDR2 are MGHDK and SYGVNS. Here the CDR3 reads CACSASATNSPLHF. CDR3 nucleotide sequence: TGTGCCTGCAGTGCATCAGCGACGAATTCACCCCTCCACTTT.

The V call is TRBV24-1, the J call TRBJ1-4; 7 bases align to TRBD1. The CDR3 has 12 residues. J gave up 7 bases and V 12 bases, and 7 bases lay outside the gene matches. Germline CDR1 is KGHDR and CDR2 is SFDVKD. This CDR3 reads CASQGDGEKLFF. CDR3 nucleotides: TGTGCCTCCCAGGGGGACGGTGAAAAACTGTTTTTT.

This clonotype was seen ten or more times. The J gene is TRBJ2-7, the V gene TRBV12-3 or TRBV12-4; no reliable D call. The length of the CDR3 is 14 residues. V was clipped by 3 bases and J by 2 bases, with 11 bases between them. CDR3 sequence: CASSLRSQAYEQYF. The CDR3 DNA follows: TGTGCCAGCAGTTTGCGGTCCCAGGCCTACGAGCAGTACTTC.

Points on this clonotype: Relative to the germline gene, one junction end is altered; a read error may explain this. The V gene is TRBV2, the J gene TRBJ2-7, with D perhaps matching TRBD1 or TRBD2 (5 bases each). The CDR3 totals 13 residues. Germline CDR1 reads SNHLY; CDR2 reads FYNNEI. CDR3 DNA sequence: TGTGCCAGCAGTCTCTGGGGGAGCTACGAGCAGTGCTTC. Amino acids: CASSLWGSYEQCF.

V gene TRBV19 combines with J gene TRBJ1-2; perhaps TRBD1 as D (6 bases). V lost 4 bases and J 4 bases, leaving 19 bases between the germline ends. The CDR3 extends over 16 amino acids. The germline gives CDR1 LNHDA, CDR2 SQIVND (reference sequence). CDR3 nucleotide sequence: TGTGCCAGTAGTAACCCAACAGGGAGTGGAACCTATGGCTACACCTTC. This gives the protein CASSNPTGSGTYGYTF. Filled out from reference TRBV19 and TRBJ1-2, the complete variable domain reads DGGITQSPKYLFRKEGQNVTLSCEQNLNHDAMYWYRQDPGQGLRLIYYSQIVNDFQKGDIAEGYSVSREKKESFPLTVTSAQKNPTAFYLCASSNPTGSGTYGYTFGSGTRLTVV.

This clonotype was found a few times. This chain uses TRBV20-1 with TRBJ2-7, with 8 nucleotides matching TRBD2. Germline CDR1 and CDR2: DFQATT and SNEGSKA (reference sequence). V dropped 6 bases and J dropped 0; count of bases not matched to a gene: 7. The CDR3 has 14 amino acids. CDR3 protein: CSAKGLALSYEQYF. The CDR3 bases are TGCAGTGCCAAAGGACTAGCCCTCTCCTACGAGCAGTACTTC.

V usage is TRBV7-2 and J usage is TRBJ1-2; TRBD1 might be the D (6 bases). The V and J ends lost 2 bases and 10 bases respectively, with 11 bases between them. Germline CDR1 reads SGHTA; CDR2 reads FQGNSA. The CDR3 contains 12 residues. DNA of the CDR3: TGTGCCAGCAGCTTATACAGGGATGACTACACCTTC. This codes for CASSLYRDDYTF.

A remark on this clonotype: Possible read error: a much larger clone is one base away. The chain is built from TRBV7-3 and TRBJ2-7; D may match TRBD1 or TRBD2 (5 bases each). The CDR3 is made up of 17 amino acids. Germline lookup yields CDR1 SGHTA and CDR2 FQGTGA. The CDR3 loop is CANSLIRAGRMFHEQYF. CDR3 DNA sequence: TGTGCCAACAGCTTAATCAGGGCGGGTCGGATGTTCCACGAGCAGTACTTC.

This clonotype was found many times. V usage is TRBV19 and J usage is TRBJ2-6; D unresolved. V dropped 3 bases and J dropped 0 bases, with 12 bases sitting between them. This CDR3 has 17 residues. Per the germline V gene, CDR1 is LNHDA and CDR2 is SQIVND (reference sequence). The CDR3 DNA reads as TGTGCCAGTAGTATCCTGATCACCCCCTCTGGGGCCAACGTCCTGACTTTC. Translating gives CASSILITPSGANVLTF.

As regards this clonotype: A much more abundant neighbour one base away suggests this may be a read error. This chain connects TRBV20-1 to TRBJ1-2; 10 nucleotides line up with TRBD1. With 1 base clipped from V and 6 bases from J, the junction kept 14 bases outside the gene matches. Per germline, CDR1 DFQATT and CDR2 SNEGSKA (reference sequence). The CDR3 sequence is 17 residues long. The CDR3 coding sequence is TGCAGTGCTAGAGGTACCGGGACAGGGGTACTTTGGCATGGCTACACCTTC. Translation: CSARGTGTGVLWHGYTF.

This clonotype has ten or more counts. J is TRBJ1-2 and V is TRBV24-1; D uncertain. Trimming took 1 base from V and 1 from J, leaving 6 bases between them. CDR3 length: 14 amino acids. From germline, CDR1 is KGHDR and CDR2 SFDVKD. The CDR3 loop is CATSDFTVNYGYTF. CDR3 DNA sequence: TGTGCCACCAGTGATTTCACAGTTAACTATGGCTACACCTTC.

This clonotype was seen a handful of times. The chain uses TRBV20-1 and TRBJ2-7; 7 bases are a match to TRBD1. This CDR3 has 17 residues. J was trimmed by 2 bases and V by 0 bases; bases with no gene match: 13. Germline loops: CDR1 DFQATT, CDR2 SNEGSKA (reference sequence). CDR3 DNA: TGCAGTGCTAGAGATCTTATCAGACAGGGACCAACCTACGAGCAGTACTTC. Translating it yields CSARDLIRQGPTYEQYF.

Many counts were recorded for this clonotype. The rearrangement joins TRBV12-3 or TRBV12-4 to TRBJ1-2, with a weak D call TRBD1 (6 bases). This CDR3 contains 15 residues. The V end was cut by 2 bases, the J end by 4 bases, with 14 bases between. The CDR3 protein is CASSLFRGRGYGYTF. The CDR3 bases are TGTGCCAGCAGTTTATTCCGGGGGCGCGGCTATGGCTACACCTTC.

For this clonotype: Just one base apart from a much larger clone, this may be a read error. The rearrangement joins TRBV7-8 to TRBJ2-3, with D perhaps TRBD1 (6 bases). From germline, CDR1 is SGHVS and CDR2 FQNEAQ. The CDR3 length is 15 residues. CDR3 sequence (DNA): TGTGCCAGCAGCTTAAGTCAAAGGGACACAGATGCGCAGTATTTT. Its protein product is CASSLSQRDTDAQYF.

The V gene is TRBV5-4, the J gene TRBJ2-7; 8 bases agree with TRBD2. Germline V gene sequence: CDR1 SGHNT, CDR2 YYREEE (reference sequence). The length of the CDR3 is 16 residues. J gave up 4 bases and V 0 bases, and 9 bases lay outside the gene matches. In DNA, the CDR3 is TGTGCCAGCAGCTTGGGAGGGACCAGCGGGAGTTACGAGCAGTACTTC. It encodes CASSLGGTSGSYEQYF.

The chain has TRBV5-1 and TRBJ1-6; 7 nucleotides agree with TRBD1. Germline lookup yields CDR1 SGHRS and CDR2 YFSETQ. V lost 4 bases to trimming and J lost 10 bases; unmatched junction nucleotides: 8. The CDR3 spans 14 residues. CDR3 in amino acids: CASSRNRGGSPLHF. The CDR3 DNA reads TGCGCCAGCAGCCGGAACAGGGGAGGCTCACCCCTCCACTTT.

For this clonotype: A clone one base away is much larger, so this may be a read error. The chain uses TRBV20-1 and TRBJ1-6; 9 bases are a match to TRBD1. There are 16 residues in the CDR3. Germline CDR1 is DFQATT and CDR2 is SNEGSKA (reference sequence). As DNA, the CDR3 is TGCAGTGCTAGGGAACAGGGGGCGCCCGGTAATTCACCCCTCTACTTT. This translates into CSAREQGAPGNSPLYF.

The genes are TRBV5-1 and TRBJ2-7; 12 positions agree with TRBD2. The V and J ends lost 3 bases and 7 bases, in that order; junction bases with no gene match: 14. CDR1 and CDR2 from the germline V gene are SGHRS and YFSETQ. This CDR3 is built from 17 residues. The CDR3 region is CASSSPQTSGRREEQYF. The CDR3, as DNA: TGCGCCAGCAGCTCCCCACAGACTAGCGGGAGAAGGGAAGAGCAGTACTTC.

The rearrangement joins TRBV2 to TRBJ1-2, with D possibly TRBD1 on 5 matching bases. Germline V gene lookup returns CDR1 SNHLY and CDR2 FYNNEI. The length of the CDR3 is 18 residues. V lost 6 bases and J lost 4, with 27 bases in between. The CDR3 reads CASSYSVGARGLGYGYTF. CDR3 DNA: TGTGCCAGCAGCTACTCCGTCGGTGCGAGGGGATTGGGCTATGGCTACACCTTC.

This clonotype was detected only once. The V and J genes are TRBV10-3 and TRBJ1-4; maybe TRBD1 (6 bases). V was cut by 8 bases and J by 11 bases, with 21 bases left in between. Looked up from germline, CDR1 is ENHRY and CDR2 is SYGVKD. CDR3 length: 14 residues. CDR3 amino acids: CAIGTGGRGEKLFF. In nucleotides, the CDR3 is TGTGCCATCGGGACCGGGGGGCGTGGGGAGAAACTGTTTTTT.

This clonotype turned up a few times. The chain uses TRBV30 and TRBJ1-2; 7 nucleotides agree with TRBD1. The CDR3 has 12 residues. Germline V CDR1 and CDR2: GTSNPN, SVGIG (reference sequence). V lost 8 bases, J lost 4 bases, and 7 bases stayed unmatched. The CDR3 reads CALGGGPYGYTF. The CDR3 nucleotides read TGTGCCCTAGGAGGGGGCCCCTATGGCTACACCTTC. The whole variable domain, remainder taken from reference TRBV30 and TRBJ1-2, is SQTIHQWPATLVQPVGSPLSLECTVEGTSNPNLYWYRQAAGRGLQLLFYSVGIGQISSEVPQNLSASRPQDRQFILSSKKLLLSDSGFYLCALGGGPYGYTFGSGTRLTVV.